The 25 T cell receptor beta chains reported below all come from one sample, sequenced in a study of T cell repertoires in cytomegalovirus infection. TCRdb fed the reads into MiXCR, producing one record per CDR3 protein. The table has around 130,000 distinct CDR3 sequences, almost 9% seen once; the top ten hold around 9.1%. The sequenced material came from PBMCs. The receptors derive from a human donor in good health (CMV status not recorded). Some clones in this sample may be carry-over from other donors' samples.

This clonotype showed up many times. The rearrangement uses TRBV11-2 and TRBJ1-1; no firm D call. Germline CDR1 reads SGHAT; CDR2 reads FQNNGV. The CDR3 consists of 14 residues. Trimming removed 1 base at V and 4 bases at J, with 10 bases between. In DNA, the CDR3 is TGTGCCAGCAGCTTAGTAGTGGGTTCCACTGAAGCTTTCTTT. This encodes CASSLVVGSTEAFF.

This clonotype was counted at least ten times. The chain recombines TRBV7-9 with TRBJ2-5; no clear D gene. With 0 bases removed from V and 5 bases from J, the gap between germline ends came to 16 bases. CDR1 and CDR2 from the germline V gene are SEHNR and FQNEAQ (reference sequence). This CDR3 comprises 16 residues. DNA of the CDR3: TGTGCCAGCAGCTTAGCGAGTAGCAGCACAAGGGAGACCCAGTACTTC. This codes for CASSLASSSTRETQYF.

This clonotype was seen ten or more times. CDR3 sequence: CASSSKVPTGPYTF. CDR3 DNA sequence: TGTGCCAGCAGCTCCAAGGTCCCGACAGGGCCATATACCTTC. The rearrangement links TRBV7-2 to TRBJ1-2, with TRBD1 identical over 7 bases. CDR1 and CDR2 from the germline V gene are SGHTA and FQGNSA. With V trimmed by 4 bases and J by 14 bases, 16 bases remained unmatched. The CDR3 loop spans 14 amino acids. Variable domain in full (rest from reference TRBV7-2 and TRBJ1-2): GAGVSQSPSNKVTEKGKDVELRCDPISGHTALYWYRQSLGQGLEFLIYFQGNSAPDKSGLPSDRFSAERTGGSVSTLTIQRTQQEDSAVYLCASSSKVPTGPYTFGSGTRLTVV.

At least ten counts were recorded for this clonotype. The rearrangement uses TRBV18 and TRBJ2-3; D gene ambiguous. The germline V gene encodes CDR1 KGHSH and CDR2 LQKENI. Trimming left V 2 bases short and J 4 bases short, with 13 bases between. The CDR3 covers 15 residues. Here the CDR3 reads CASSPVDVLADTQYF. As DNA, the CDR3 is TGTGCCAGCTCACCAGTGGACGTTCTTGCAGATACGCAGTATTTT.

To note about this clonotype: A much larger clone differs by one base, so this may be a read error. V and J are TRBV2 and TRBJ1-2; D remains unclear. Trimming removed 2 bases from V and 3 bases from J, with 4 bases in between. CDR1 is SNHLY and CDR2 is FYNNEI in the germline V gene. The CDR3 totals 12 residues. For the CDR3, the DNA is TGTGCCAGCAGTGAACGGGACTATGGCTACACCTTC. This codes for CASSERDYGYTF.

Many counts were recorded for this clonotype. The V gene is TRBV29-1, the J gene TRBJ1-1; 7 bases agree with TRBD1. Trimming took 6 bases from V and 4 from J; bases not matched to a gene: 5. This CDR3 spans 12 amino acids. The germline V gene encodes CDR1 SQVTM and CDR2 ANQGSEA. CDR3 protein: CSVQQGTTEAFF. CDR3 coding DNA: TGCAGCGTCCAACAGGGGACCACTGAAGCTTTCTTT.

This clonotype was counted at least ten times. In DNA, the CDR3 is TGTGCCAGCAGCTTAGTGGGAGGGGGCAGTGAAGCTTTCTTT. Translation gives CASSLVGGGSEAFF. The chain employs TRBV7-8 and TRBJ1-1, with TRBD1 identical over 7 bases. The junction had 6 bases not matched to a gene; V was cut back by 1 base and J by 7 bases. The CDR3 loop spans 14 amino acids. Per germline, CDR1 SGHVS and CDR2 FQNEAQ. Full variable domain (outside the CDR3, taken from reference TRBV7-8 and TRBJ1-1): GAGVSQSPRYKVAKRGQDVALRCDPISGHVSLFWYQQALGQGPEFLTYFQNEAQLDKSGLPSDRFFAERPEGSVSTLKIQRTQQEDSAVYLCASSLVGGGSEAFFGQGTRLTVV.

V usage is TRBV5-6 and J usage is TRBJ2-1, with 9 bases lining up with TRBD1. Germline CDR1 is SGHDT and CDR2 is YYEEEE. V gave up 4 bases and J gave up 3 bases; unmatched junction bases: 5. This CDR3 is built from 15 residues. This chain's CDR3 is CASSKGQGNYNEQFF. DNA of the CDR3: TGTGCCAGCAGCAAGGGACAGGGCAACTACAATGAGCAGTTCTTC.

This clonotype was found many times. V and J are TRBV11-2 and TRBJ2-1; 8 nucleotides agree with TRBD2. The CDR3 is 15 residues long. Germline V gene sequence: CDR1 SGHAT, CDR2 FQNNGV. J was trimmed by 0 bases and V by 5 bases; bases with no gene match: 3. The CDR3 DNA reads as TGTGCCAGCAGCCGAGCGGGGGTCTCCTACAATGAGCAGTTCTTC. Its protein is CASSRAGVSYNEQFF.

This clonotype showed up many times. This rearrangement joins TRBV6-6 to TRBJ1-2, with TRBD1 matching 9 bases. Per germline, CDR1 MNHNY and CDR2 SVGAGI (reference sequence). With 6 bases clipped from V and 3 bases from J, the junction kept 5 bases outside the gene matches. CDR3 length: 14 amino acids. CDR3 nucleotides: TGTGCCAGCAGCAAAGACAGGGGGGACTATGGCTACACCTTC. Translation: CASSKDRGDYGYTF.

This clonotype showed up many times. V is TRBV7-2 and J is TRBJ1-2, with 12 bases lining up with TRBD1. The CDR3 runs 16 residues. The V gene end was trimmed by 2 bases and the J gene end by 7 bases; junction bases not matched to a gene: 8. CDR1 and CDR2 (germline): SGHTA, FQGNSA. The DNA of the CDR3 is TGTGCCAGCAGCTTATCGTCGGGACAGGGGGCGGGTGGCTACACCTTC. The encoded protein is CASSLSSGQGAGGYTF.

This clonotype was found a few times. The junction departs from the called germline gene at one end, perhaps through a read error. The chain recombines TRBV12-3 or TRBV12-4 with TRBJ1-2; 12 positions agree with TRBD1. This CDR3 has 16 residues. The CDR3 coding sequence is TGTGTCAGCAGGGGGGACAGGGGGCGCGAGGACTATGGCTACACCTTC. Protein product: CVSRGDRGREDYGYTF.

As for this clonotype: A read error may explain this, as a much larger clone is one base away. V gene TRBV5-1 combines with J gene TRBJ2-5; weak D call: TRBD1 (5 bases). The CDR3 has 13 amino acids. The germline CDR1 and CDR2 sequences are SGHRS and YFSETQ. CDR3 coding DNA: TGCGCCGGCAGCTTAGACAGCCAAGAGACCCAGTACTTC. Its protein product is CAGSLDSQETQYF.

This clonotype was detected many times. The chain couples TRBV28 to TRBJ1-3; the D is unclear. The CDR3 spans 13 residues. V was pared by 6 bases and J by 0 bases, with 6 bases between. The germline V gene encodes CDR1 MDHEN and CDR2 SYDVKM. CDR3 sequence reads: CASRGSSGNTIYF. DNA for the CDR3: TGTGCCAGCAGGGGTTCCTCTGGAAACACCATATATTTT.

This clonotype was counted many times. V and J are TRBV7-2 and TRBJ2-5; 7 bases fit TRBD2. V trimming: 3 bases; J trimming: 2 bases; junction bases outside the gene matches: 3. The length of the CDR3 is 14 residues. Per germline, CDR1 SGHTA and CDR2 FQGNSA. The CDR3 DNA reads TGTGCCAGCAGCTTCCAAGCGGGGCAAGAGACCCAGTACTTC. Translated, it gives CASSFQAGQETQYF.

This clonotype was seen ten or more times. This sequence joins TRBV4-1 and TRBJ2-3; 10 bases line up with TRBD2. The CDR3 is made up of 16 amino acids. The V segment lost 4 bases and the J segment 2 bases; nucleotides outside the gene matches: 6. The V gene's germline CDR1 is MGHRA and CDR2 YSYEKL. The CDR3 loop is CASSPGTSAITDTQYF. CDR3 nucleotides: TGCGCCAGCAGCCCAGGGACTAGCGCGATCACAGATACGCAGTATTTT.

This clonotype was found many times. The chain is built from TRBV7-2 and TRBJ2-3; D might be TRBD1 (8 bases). This CDR3 has 15 amino acids. Trimming pared 5 bases from V and 5 bases from J, leaving 17 bases between. Germline assignment: CDR1 SGHTA and CDR2 FQGNSA. In DNA form, the CDR3 reads TGTGCCAGCAGCCAAGGGGGGGACAGGAGAGATACGCAGTATTTT. It codes for CASSQGGDRRDTQYF.

This clonotype was seen at least ten times. The chain links TRBV7-2 to TRBJ2-7; D tentatively reads TRBD1 or TRBD2 (6 bases each). Trimming pared 1 base from V and 5 bases from J, leaving 9 bases between. The CDR3 is 13 residues long. Germline CDR1 and CDR2: SGHTA and FQGNSA. CDR3 coding DNA: TGTGCCAGCAGCTTAGGGGGGGCCCACGAGCAGTACTTC. It codes for CASSLGGAHEQYF.

This clonotype was recorded at least ten times. CDR3 nucleotides: TGTGCCAGCAGCTCCCCTCCCGGCAGGGGGTGGGAAGAGACCCAGTACTTC. Amino acids: CASSSPPGRGWEETQYF. This sequence joins TRBV7-2 and TRBJ2-5, with 7 bases aligning to TRBD1. V lost 4 bases, J lost 3 bases, and 14 bases stayed unmatched. Germline CDR1 and CDR2: SGHTA and FQGNSA. CDR3 size: 17 residues.

This clonotype was observed a few times. J is TRBJ2-1 and V is TRBV5-1; possibly TRBD2 for D (6 bases). Trimming took 1 base from V and 0 from J, leaving 11 bases between them. Germline V gene data show CDR1 as SGHRS and CDR2 as YFSETQ. This CDR3 region has 16 residues. CDR3: CASSLFPGDSYNEQFF. In nucleotides, the CDR3 is TGCGCCAGCAGCTTGTTTCCGGGGGACTCCTACAATGAGCAGTTCTTC.

This clonotype was seen ten or more times. This chain uses TRBV11-2 with TRBJ2-7, with TRBD1 identical over 8 bases. The V gene's germline CDR1 is SGHAT and CDR2 FQNNGV. The CDR3 totals 14 residues. V gave up 5 bases and J gave up 3 bases; unmatched junction bases: 6. The CDR3 is CASSPDRGGYEQYF. The CDR3 DNA follows: TGTGCCAGCAGCCCAGACAGGGGAGGCTACGAGCAGTACTTC. Full variable domain (outside the CDR3, taken from reference TRBV11-2 and TRBJ2-7): EAGVAQSPRYKIIEKRQSVAFWCNPISGHATLYWYQQILGQGPKLLIQFQNNGVVDDSQLPKDRFSAERLKGVDSTLKIQPAKLEDSAVYLCASSPDRGGYEQYFGPGTRLTVT.

This chain connects TRBV27 to TRBJ2-2; D is uncertain. From germline, CDR1 is MNHEY and CDR2 SMNVEV (reference sequence). The CDR3 is 13 residues long. V was clipped by 7 bases and J by 1 base, with 7 bases between them. CDR3 region: CASTTRNTGELFF. The CDR3 region has the DNA TGTGCCAGCACCACAAGGAACACCGGGGAGCTGTTTTTT.

Many counts were recorded for this clonotype. The chain is built from TRBV7-2 and TRBJ1-1; the match to TRBD1 covers 8 bases. The CDR3 contains 15 residues. V lost 0 bases and J lost 8; bases outside the gene matches: 8. The germline V gene has CDR1 SGHTA and CDR2 FQGNSA. CDR3 sequence (DNA): TGTGCCAGCAGCTTAGCGGTCACCGACAGGGGCGAAGCTTTCTTT. Translating it yields CASSLAVTDRGEAFF.

In its sample, this clonotype was seen many times. The rearrangement links TRBV12-3 or TRBV12-4 to TRBJ1-5, with a possible D match to TRBD1 (5 bases). V was pared by 4 bases and J by 6 bases, with 16 bases between. The length of the CDR3 is 15 residues. The CDR3 nucleotides read TGTGCCAGCAGTTACGACCTAACAGGCGGTCAGCCCCAGCATTTT. Translation: CASSYDLTGGQPQHF.

To note about this clonotype: This may come from a read error, since a much larger clone is one base off. The chain combines TRBV19 with TRBJ1-2, with D uncertain. The CDR3 totals 13 residues. Germline values: CDR1 LNHDA, CDR2 SQIVND (reference sequence). The V end was cut by 7 bases, the J end by 8 bases, with 17 bases between. Written as DNA, the CDR3 is TGTGCCAGTACCCCCACCGGGGTGCGGGGCTACACCTTC. It yields the protein CASTPTGVRGYTF.